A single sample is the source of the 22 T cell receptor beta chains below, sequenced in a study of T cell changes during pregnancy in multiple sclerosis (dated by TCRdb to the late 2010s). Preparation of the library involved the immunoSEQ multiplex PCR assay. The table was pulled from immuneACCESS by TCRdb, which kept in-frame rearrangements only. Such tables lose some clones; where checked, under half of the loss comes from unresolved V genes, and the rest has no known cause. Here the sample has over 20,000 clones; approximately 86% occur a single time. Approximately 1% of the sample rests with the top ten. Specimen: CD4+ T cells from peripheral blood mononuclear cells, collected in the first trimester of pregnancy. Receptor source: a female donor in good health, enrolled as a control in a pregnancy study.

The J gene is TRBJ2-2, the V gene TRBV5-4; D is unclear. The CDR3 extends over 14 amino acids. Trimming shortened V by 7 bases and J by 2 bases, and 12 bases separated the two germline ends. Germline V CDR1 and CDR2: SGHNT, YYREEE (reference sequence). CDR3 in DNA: TGTGCCAGCCAGAAAGTCACCAACACCGGGGAGCTGTTTTTT. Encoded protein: CASQKVTNTGELFF. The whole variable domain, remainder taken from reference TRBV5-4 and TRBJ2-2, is ETGVTQSPTHLIKTRGQQVTLRCSSQSGHNTVSWYQQALGQGPQFIFQYYREEENGRGNFPPRFSGLQFPNYSSELNVNALELDDSALYLCASQKVTNTGELFFGEGSRLTVL.

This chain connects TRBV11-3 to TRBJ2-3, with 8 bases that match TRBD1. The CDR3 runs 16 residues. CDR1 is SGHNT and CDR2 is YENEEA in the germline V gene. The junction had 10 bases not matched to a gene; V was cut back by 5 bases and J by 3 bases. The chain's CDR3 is CASSRRTGSLTDTQYF. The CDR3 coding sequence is TGTGCCAGCAGCCGTCGGACAGGGTCCTTAACAGATACGCAGTATTTT.

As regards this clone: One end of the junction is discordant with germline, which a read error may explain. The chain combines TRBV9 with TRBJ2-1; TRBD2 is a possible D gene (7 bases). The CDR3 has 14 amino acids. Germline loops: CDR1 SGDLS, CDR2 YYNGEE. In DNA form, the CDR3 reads TGTGTCAGCAGCGTCGGCGGGGGCAGGGATGAGCAGTTCTTC. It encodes CVSSVGGGRDEQFF.

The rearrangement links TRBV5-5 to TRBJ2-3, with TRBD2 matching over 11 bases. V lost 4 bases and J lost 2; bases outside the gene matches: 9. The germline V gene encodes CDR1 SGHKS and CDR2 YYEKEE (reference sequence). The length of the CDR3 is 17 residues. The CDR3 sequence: CASSPTSGDRFTDTQYF. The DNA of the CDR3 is TGTGCCAGCAGCCCGACTAGCGGGGATCGATTCACAGATACGCAGTATTTT. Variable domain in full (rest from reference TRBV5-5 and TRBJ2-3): DAGVTQSPTHLIKTRGQQVTLRCSPISGHKSVSWYQQVLGQGPQFIFQYYEKEERGRGNFPDRFSARQFPNYSSELNVNALLLGDSALYLCASSPTSGDRFTDTQYFGPGTRLTVL.

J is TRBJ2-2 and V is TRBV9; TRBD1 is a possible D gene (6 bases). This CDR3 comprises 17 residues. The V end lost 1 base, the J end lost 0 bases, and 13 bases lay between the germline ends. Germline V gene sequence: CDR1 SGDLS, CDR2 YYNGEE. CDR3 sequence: CASSVLSGTTNTGELFF. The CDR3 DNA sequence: TGTGCCAGCAGCGTACTTTCCGGGACAACGAACACCGGGGAGCTGTTTTTT.

CDR3 nucleotide sequence: TGTGCCAGCAGCCCCAGGCTTATCCAGGGCCACGAGCAGTACTTC. Amino acid sequence: CASSPRLIQGHEQYF. The V call is TRBV7-9, the J call TRBJ2-7; D perhaps matches TRBD1 (5 bases). Deletions cut 5 bases from V and 5 bases from J, with 19 bases between. The CDR3 loop spans 15 amino acids. Germline loops: CDR1 SEHNR, CDR2 FQNEAQ (reference sequence).

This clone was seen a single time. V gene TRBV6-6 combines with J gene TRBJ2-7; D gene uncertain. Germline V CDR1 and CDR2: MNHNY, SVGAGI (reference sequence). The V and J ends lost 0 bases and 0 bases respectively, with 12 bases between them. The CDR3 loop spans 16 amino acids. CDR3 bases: TGTGCCAGCAGTTACTCTTCGTGGGCTACCTCCTACGAGCAGTACTTC. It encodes CASSYSSWATSYEQYF.

The CDR3 protein is CASSILADYRQETQYF. In DNA, the CDR3 is TGTGCCAGTAGTATTTTAGCGGACTATCGGCAAGAGACCCAGTACTTC. The V and J genes are TRBV19 and TRBJ2-5; a weak D match, TRBD2 (6 bases). Trimming cost V 3 bases and J 2 bases, with 16 bases left between them. The CDR3 loop spans 16 amino acids. The germline gives CDR1 LNHDA, CDR2 SQIVND (reference sequence).

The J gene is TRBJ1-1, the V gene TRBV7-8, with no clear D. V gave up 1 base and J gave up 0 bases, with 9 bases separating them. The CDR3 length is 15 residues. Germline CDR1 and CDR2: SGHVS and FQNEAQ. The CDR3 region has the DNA TGTGCCAGCAGCTTAGTGGGCAGCATGAACACTGAAGCTTTCTTT. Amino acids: CASSLVGSMNTEAFF. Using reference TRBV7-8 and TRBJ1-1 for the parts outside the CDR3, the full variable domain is GAGVSQSPRYKVAKRGQDVALRCDPISGHVSLFWYQQALGQGPEFLTYFQNEAQLDKSGLPSDRFFAERPEGSVSTLKIQRTQQEDSAVYLCASSLVGSMNTEAFFGQGTRLTVV.

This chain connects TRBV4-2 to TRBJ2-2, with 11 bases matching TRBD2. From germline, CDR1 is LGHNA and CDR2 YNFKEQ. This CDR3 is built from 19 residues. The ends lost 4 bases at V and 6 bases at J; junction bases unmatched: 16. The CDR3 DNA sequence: TGTGCCAGCAGCCGCCGGGCGTCACTAGCGGGAGATTTGTCCGGGGAGCTGTTTTTT. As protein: CASSRRASLAGDLSGELFF.

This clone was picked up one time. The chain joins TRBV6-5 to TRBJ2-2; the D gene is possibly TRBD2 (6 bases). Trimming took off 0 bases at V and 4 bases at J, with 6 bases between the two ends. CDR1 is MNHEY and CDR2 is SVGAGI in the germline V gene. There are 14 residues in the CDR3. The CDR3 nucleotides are TGTGCCAGCAGTTACTCGACTAGCACCGGGGAGCTGTTTTTT. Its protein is CASSYSTSTGELFF.

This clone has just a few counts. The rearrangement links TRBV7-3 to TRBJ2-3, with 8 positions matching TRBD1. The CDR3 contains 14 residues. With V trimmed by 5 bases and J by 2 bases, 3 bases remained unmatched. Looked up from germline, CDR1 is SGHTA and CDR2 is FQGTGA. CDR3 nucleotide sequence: TGTGCCAGCAGCCCGGACAGGGTCACAGATACGCAGTATTTT. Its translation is CASSPDRVTDTQYF.

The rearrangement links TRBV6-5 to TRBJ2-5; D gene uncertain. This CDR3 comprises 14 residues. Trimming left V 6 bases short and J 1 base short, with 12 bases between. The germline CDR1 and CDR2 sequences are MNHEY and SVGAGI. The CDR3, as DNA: TGTGCCAGCAGCCCCGACACGGTCCAAGAGACCCAGTACTTC. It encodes CASSPDTVQETQYF.

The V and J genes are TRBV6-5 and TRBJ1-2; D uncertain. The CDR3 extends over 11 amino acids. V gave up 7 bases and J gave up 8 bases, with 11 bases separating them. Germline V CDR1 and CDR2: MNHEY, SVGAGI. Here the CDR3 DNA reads TGTGCCAGCAAAGATCTGACAGGCTACACCTTC. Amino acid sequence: CASKDLTGYTF.

The DNA of the CDR3 is TGCAGTGCGAGCACTCCGGGGGACACCTTC. This codes for CSASTPGDTF. The chain couples TRBV20-1 to TRBJ1-2, with D perhaps matching TRBD1 (5 bases). The CDR3 is 10 amino acids. V was trimmed by 6 bases and J by 12 bases, leaving 14 bases between them. Germline values: CDR1 DFQATT, CDR2 SNEGSKA (reference sequence).

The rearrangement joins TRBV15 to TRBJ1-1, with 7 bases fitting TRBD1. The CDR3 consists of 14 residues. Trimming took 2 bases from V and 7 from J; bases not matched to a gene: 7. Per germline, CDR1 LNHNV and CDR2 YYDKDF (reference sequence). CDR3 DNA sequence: TGTGCCACCAGCAGATACGGACAGGCCGATGAAGCTTTCTTT. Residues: CATSRYGQADEAFF.

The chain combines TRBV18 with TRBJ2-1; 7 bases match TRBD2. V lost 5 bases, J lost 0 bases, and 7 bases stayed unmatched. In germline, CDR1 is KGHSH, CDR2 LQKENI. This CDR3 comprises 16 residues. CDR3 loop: CASSSTSASSYNEQFF. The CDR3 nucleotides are TGTGCCAGCTCATCTACTAGCGCTAGCTCCTACAATGAGCAGTTCTTC.

CDR3 protein: CASSIGQSDNQPQHF. In nucleotides, the CDR3 is TGTGCCAGTAGTATCGGACAGTCCGACAATCAGCCCCAGCATTTT. The rearrangement joins TRBV19 to TRBJ1-5; D might be TRBD1 (6 bases). The CDR3 is 15 amino acids. In germline, CDR1 is LNHDA, CDR2 SQIVND (reference sequence). Trimming shortened V by 3 bases and J by 3 bases, and 12 bases separated the two germline ends.

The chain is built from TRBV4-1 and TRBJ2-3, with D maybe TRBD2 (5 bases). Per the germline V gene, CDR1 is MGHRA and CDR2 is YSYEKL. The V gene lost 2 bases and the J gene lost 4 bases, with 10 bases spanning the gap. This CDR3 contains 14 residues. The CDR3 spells CASSQPLLADTQYF. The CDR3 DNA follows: TGCGCCAGCAGCCAACCTTTACTAGCAGATACGCAGTATTTT.

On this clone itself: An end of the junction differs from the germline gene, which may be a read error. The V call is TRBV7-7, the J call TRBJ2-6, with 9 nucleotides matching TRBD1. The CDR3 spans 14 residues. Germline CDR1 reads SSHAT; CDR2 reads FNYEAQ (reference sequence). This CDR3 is CASSLATGGNVLTF. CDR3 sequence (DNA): TGTGCTAGCAGCTTAGCGACAGGGGGCAACGTCCTGACTTTC.

The CDR3 is CASTALAGTGELFF. The CDR3 DNA is TGTGCCAGTACCGCACTAGCGGGTACCGGGGAGCTGTTTTTT. The chain is built from TRBV19 and TRBJ2-2; TRBD2 aligns across 9 bases. V trimming: 7 bases; J trimming: 5 bases; junction bases outside the gene matches: 5. Germline V lookup: CDR1 LNHDA, CDR2 SQIVND (reference sequence). This CDR3 contains 14 residues.

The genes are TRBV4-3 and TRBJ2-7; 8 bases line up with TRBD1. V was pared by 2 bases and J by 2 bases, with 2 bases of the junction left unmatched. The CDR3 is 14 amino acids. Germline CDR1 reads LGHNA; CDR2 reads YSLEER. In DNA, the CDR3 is TGCGCCAGCAGCCAAAGGACAGGGCCCTACGAGCAGTACTTC. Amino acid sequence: CASSQRTGPYEQYF.